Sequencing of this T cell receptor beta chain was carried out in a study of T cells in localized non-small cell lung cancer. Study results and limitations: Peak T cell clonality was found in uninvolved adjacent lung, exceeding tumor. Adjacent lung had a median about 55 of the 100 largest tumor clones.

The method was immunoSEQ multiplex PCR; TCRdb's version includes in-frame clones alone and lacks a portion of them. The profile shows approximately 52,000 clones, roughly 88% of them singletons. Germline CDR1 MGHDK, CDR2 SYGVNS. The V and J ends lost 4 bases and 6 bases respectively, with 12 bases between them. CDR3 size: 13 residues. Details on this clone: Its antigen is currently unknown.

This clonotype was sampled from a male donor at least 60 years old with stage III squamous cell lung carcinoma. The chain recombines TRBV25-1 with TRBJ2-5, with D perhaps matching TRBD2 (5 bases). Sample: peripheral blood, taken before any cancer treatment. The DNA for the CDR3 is TGTGCCAGCAGTGTTCCGGGGTTGAAGACCCAGTACTTC. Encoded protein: CASSVPGLKTQYF.